Detailed here is one T cell receptor beta chain. These data originate in a study of OX40 agonist ivuxolimab in advanced cancers. The protocol was immunoSEQ multiplex PCR, while the TCRdb copy is restricted to in-frame clones and leaves out a portion. The sample consists of 65,000 to 95,000 clones, roughly 91% of them appearing once. Trimming removed 5 bases from V and 5 bases from J; junction bases left unmatched: 9. This CDR3 has 16 amino acids. CDR1 and CDR2 (germline): LGHNA, YNFKEQ. The input for sequencing was CD4+ or CD8+ T cells sorted from blood, taken in a trial of the OX40 agonist ivuxolimab. The sequence derives from an adult with an advanced solid tumor such as melanoma, head and neck, liver or kidney cancer. The chain has TRBV4-2 and TRBJ2-5; 12 positions match TRBD2. The CDR3 spells CASSSPSGGAEETQYF. CDR3 coding DNA: TGTGCCAGCAGCTCCCCTAGCGGGGGGGCCGAGGAGACCCAGTACTTC.